This T cell receptor beta chain was recorded in a study of beta chain features in type 1 diabetes. The authors took one heparinised blood draw, averaging approximately 120 mL, from each donor. Based on CD45RO/CCR7/CD25/CD127/CD95/CD27, CD4+ regulatory, stem cell-like memory, naive and central memory cells were sorted. The CDR3 totals 14 residues. Germline lookup yields CDR1 MNHEY and CDR2 SMNVEV (reference sequence). Trimming cost V 4 bases and J 2 bases; bases outside gene matches: 1. The entirety of the isolated RNA underwent reverse transcription, so expressed TCRB transcripts were sequenced. TCRdb keeps only in-frame clones here, not all; method: immunoSEQ multiplex PCR. The sample contains under 400,000 clones, approximately 14% of which appear only once. Study-wide results and limits: It was possible that PCR favored shorter templates, equally so in patients and controls. Possibly, sequencing cDNA over-represented cells that had high TCR expression levels.

This clone came up a few times. Antigen: not known. The chain employs TRBV27 and TRBJ2-1; 8 positions match TRBD2. This TCR came from a man between 25 and 39 years old in good health. The sample taken for sequencing was central memory CD4+ T cells from blood. The CDR3 sequence is CASSYGGAYNEQFF. DNA of the CDR3: TGTGCCAGCAGTTACGGGGGGGCCTACAATGAGCAGTTCTTC.